This T cell receptor beta chain was profiled in a study of vaccination effects on CD4 cells after COVID-19. Study-wide context: Expansion with viral peptide pools was applied to antigen-specific CD4+ T cells by the ViraFEST assay prior to sequencing. Once vaccinated, a few convalescent patients were sampled both early and late afterward. Study conclusions and caveats: Following vaccination, convalescents' spike-reactive clones were mostly new ones induced by the vaccine.

This clone was recorded a few times. What it recognizes is unknown. Sequenced by immunoSEQ multiplex PCR; TCRdb stores in-frame clones only, minus some. The table has tens of thousands of clones, around 74% seen once. Germline assignment: CDR1 SNHLY and CDR2 FYNNEI. The J segment lost 0 bases and the V segment lost 6 bases, leaving 8 bases of the junction unmatched. The CDR3 spans 16 residues. Scientists isolated CD4+ T cells after a roughly 10-day culture period ended. PCR-confirmed SARS-CoV-2 infection occurred in the person between March and December 2020. Two doses of either BNT162b2 or mRNA-1273 were given to each participant.

Material: CD4+ T cells from PBMCs cultured without peptide, obtained after COVID-19 vaccination. The receptor's source is a human donor who had a prior SARS-CoV-2 infection. This rearrangement joins TRBV2 to TRBJ1-5; 7 bases are shared with TRBD1. The CDR3 DNA is TGTGCCAGCAGAAGGTCGGCAGGGGGTAGCAATCAGCCCCAGCATTTT. It specifies CASRRSAGGSNQPQHF.